One and the same sample provided the 29 T cell receptor beta chains below, sequenced in a study of T cells after yellow fever vaccination. TCRdb called the 5' RACE reads again in MiXCR, with one record for every CDR3 protein. The sample has hundreds of thousands of distinct CDR3 sequences, around 4% seen once. The starting material was PBMCs, obtained on the day of the yellow fever booster vaccination. Source of these receptors: a young man who received the YFV17D yellow fever vaccine.

The V gene is TRBV6-5, the J gene TRBJ2-3; the D call may be TRBD1 or TRBD2 (5 bases each). Per the germline V gene, CDR1 is MNHEY and CDR2 is SVGAGI. There are 13 residues in the CDR3. Trimming left V 7 bases short and J 0 bases short, with 8 bases between. CDR3 nucleotide sequence: TGTGCCAGCACCGGGGCTAGCACAGATACGCAGTATTTT. Protein: CASTGASTDTQYF.

This clonotype was recorded at least ten times. The chain joins TRBV10-2 to TRBJ2-3; no firm D call. V was cut by 3 bases and J by 5 bases, with 15 bases left in between. From germline, CDR1 is WSHSY and CDR2 SAAADI. CDR3 length equals 15 residues. CDR3 residues: CASSDRPWYGDTQYF. DNA for the CDR3: TGCGCCAGCAGTGACCGCCCCTGGTATGGAGATACGCAGTATTTT.

In DNA, the CDR3 is TGTGCCACCGGGGGACAGGGCTTCTCCTACGAGCAGTACGTC. Translated, it gives CATGGQGFSYEQYV. The chain carries TRBV28 and TRBJ2-7, with 9 nucleotides matching TRBD1. J gave up 0 bases and V 10 bases, and 7 bases lay outside the gene matches. The germline V gene has CDR1 MDHEN and CDR2 SYDVKM. This CDR3 is built from 14 residues.

This clonotype was detected only once. The V gene is TRBV7-2, the J gene TRBJ2-2; 12 bases match TRBD2. The CDR3 covers 16 residues. Germline-derived CDR1 and CDR2 are SGHTA and FQGNSA. The junction had 3 bases not matched to a gene; V was cut back by 2 bases and J by 5 bases. The DNA for the CDR3 is TGTGCCAGCAGCTTACGGCTAGCGGGGGGGACCGGGGAGCTGTTTTTT. It is translated as CASSLRLAGGTGELFF.

The chain joins TRBV6-5 to TRBJ2-1, with 7 bases matching TRBD1. There are 16 residues in the CDR3. The J segment lost 6 bases and the V segment lost 1 base, leaving 9 bases of the junction unmatched. The germline CDR1 and CDR2 sequences are MNHEY and SVGAGI. Written as DNA, the CDR3 is TGTGCCAGCAGTTACTGGCCATTACAGGGGCCCAATGAGCAGTTCTTC. Translating it yields CASSYWPLQGPNEQFF.

In its sample, this clonotype was seen many times. The chain joins TRBV12-3 or TRBV12-4 to TRBJ2-1; D is possibly TRBD2 (5 bases). The CDR3 consists of 15 residues. The germline V and J ends were trimmed by 6 bases and 8 bases, with 20 bases remaining between them. CDR3 amino acids: CASSYGLEPSHEQFF. The CDR3 coding sequence is TGTGCCAGCAGCTACGGACTGGAACCTTCCCATGAGCAGTTCTTC.

This clonotype was observed many times. This chain joins TRBV20-1 and TRBJ2-2, with D possibly being TRBD2 (5 bases). V was clipped by 5 bases and J by 1 base, with 14 bases between them. From germline, CDR1 is DFQATT and CDR2 SNEGSKA (reference sequence). This CDR3 spans 15 amino acids. CDR3 bases: TGCAGTGCTCAGCCGGGGTATCGGAACACCGGGGAGCTGTTTTTT. As protein: CSAQPGYRNTGELFF.

This clonotype was observed many times. CDR3 protein: CASSLGRVSYEQYV. CDR3 in DNA: TGTGCCAGCAGTTTAGGGAGGGTCTCCTACGAGCAGTACGTC. V usage is TRBV28 and J usage is TRBJ2-7, with 7 bases matching TRBD2. The CDR3 is 14 residues long. The germline CDR1 and CDR2 sequences are MDHEN and SYDVKM. V was clipped by 2 bases and J by 0 bases; unmatched bases: 1.

This rearrangement joins TRBV7-2 to TRBJ1-2; D is perhaps TRBD1 (5 bases). CDR1 and CDR2 from the germline V gene are SGHTA and FQGNSA. CDR3 length equals 14 residues. V lost 1 base, J lost 4 bases, and 10 bases lay in between. The CDR3, as DNA: TGTGCCAGCAGCTTAGGGGGCACGCTCTATGGCTACACCTTC. Amino acids: CASSLGGTLYGYTF.

There are many counts of this clonotype. The rearrangement uses TRBV10-3 and TRBJ2-1; a weak D match, TRBD2 (6 bases). The CDR3 totals 15 residues. V lost 3 bases, J lost 8 bases, and 17 bases lay in between. From germline, CDR1 is ENHRY and CDR2 SYGVKD. In nucleotides, the CDR3 is TGTGCCATCAGTGACCCGGGAGTGCCAAGCGATGAGCAGTTCTTC. Translating gives CAISDPGVPSDEQFF.

Ten or more counts support this clonotype. The rearrangement links TRBV7-8 to TRBJ1-1, with 7 bases lining up with TRBD1. Germline V CDR1 and CDR2: SGHVS, FQNEAQ. Trimming at V came to 5 bases and at J to 6 bases, leaving 3 bases not matched to a gene. This CDR3 region has 12 residues. CDR3 DNA sequence: TGTGCCAGCAGCGTACAGGGGCCTGAAGCTTTCTTT. This sequence encodes CASSVQGPEAFF.

In this sample, this clonotype turned up a few times. The chain employs TRBV7-6 and TRBJ1-1, with D perhaps TRBD1 (6 bases). There are 16 residues in the CDR3. Looked up from germline, CDR1 is SGHVS and CDR2 is FNYEAQ. Trimming left V 1 base short and J 1 base short, with 13 bases between. DNA for the CDR3: TGTGCCAGCAGCTTAGTGGTACAGGGAGGGAACACTGAAGCTTTCTTT. Residues: CASSLVVQGGNTEAFF. Complete variable domain (other parts from reference TRBV7-6 and TRBJ1-1): GAGVSQSPRYKVTKRGQDVALRCDPISGHVSLYWYRQALGQGPEFLTYFNYEAQQDKSGLPNDRFSAERPEGSISTLTIQRTEQRDSAMYRCASSLVVQGGNTEAFFGQGTRLTVV.

The V gene is TRBV20-1, the J gene TRBJ2-3, with D perhaps TRBD2 (5 bases). The CDR3 is 14 residues long. Germline V gives CDR1 DFQATT, CDR2 SNEGSKA (reference sequence). With 1 base removed from V and 4 bases from J, the gap between germline ends came to 12 bases. The CDR3 is CSARGRGTADTQYF. CDR3 nucleotides: TGCAGTGCTAGAGGCCGGGGAACGGCAGATACGCAGTATTTT.

This clonotype was counted a single time. The CDR3 reads CASSYPDRGQYTGELFF. The CDR3 DNA follows: TGTGCCAGCAGTTATCCGGACAGGGGCCAGTACACCGGGGAGCTGTTTTTT. The chain employs TRBV6-5 and TRBJ2-2; 9 bases match TRBD1. V was clipped by 3 bases and J by 3 bases; unmatched bases: 8. CDR3 length: 17 residues. Germline CDR1 and CDR2: MNHEY and SVGAGI.

This clonotype was seen at least ten times. J is TRBJ2-3 and V is TRBV12-3 or TRBV12-4; 8 nucleotides align to TRBD2. This CDR3 comprises 12 residues. Trimming took 7 bases from V and 9 from J; bases not matched to a gene: 6. This chain's CDR3 is CASTPGGGTQYF. The CDR3 region has the DNA TGTGCCAGCACCCCCGGGGGGGGCACGCAGTATTTT.

The V gene is TRBV5-1, the J gene TRBJ1-6; 8 bases map to TRBD1. The germline V gene encodes CDR1 SGHRS and CDR2 YFSETQ. This CDR3 is 15 amino acids long. The V gene end was trimmed by 2 bases and the J gene end by 11 bases; junction bases not matched to a gene: 9. Here the CDR3 reads CASSFSGGRWTPLHF. The CDR3 coding sequence is TGCGCCAGCAGCTTCTCAGGGGGCCGGTGGACACCCCTCCACTTT.

This clonotype showed up many times. The CDR3 loop reads CSARDVAGTYEQYF. The CDR3, as DNA: TGCAGTGCTAGAGATGTTGCGGGGACCTACGAGCAGTACTTC. This chain joins TRBV20-1 and TRBJ2-7; a possible D gene is TRBD2 (6 bases). V was cut by 0 bases and J by 2 bases, with 11 bases left in between. The CDR3 covers 14 residues. Germline CDR1 is DFQATT and CDR2 is SNEGSKA (reference sequence).

The rearrangement links TRBV7-2 to TRBJ1-2; no clear D gene. Per the germline V gene, CDR1 is SGHTA and CDR2 is FQGNSA. The CDR3 has 15 residues. Between the trimmed V and J ends, which lost 2 bases and 0 bases, there was a span of 10 bases. The CDR3 coding sequence is TGTGCCAGCAGCTTACCGGCACTTGCTAACTATGGCTACACCTTC. Translating gives CASSLPALANYGYTF. The full variable domain, rest sourced from reference TRBV7-2 and TRBJ1-2, is GAGVSQSPSNKVTEKGKDVELRCDPISGHTALYWYRQSLGQGLEFLIYFQGNSAPDKSGLPSDRFSAERTGGSVSTLTIQRTQQEDSAVYLCASSLPALANYGYTFGSGTRLTVV.

The J gene is TRBJ2-7, the V gene TRBV12-3 or TRBV12-4; the D gene is possibly TRBD1 (5 bases). The CDR3 spans 14 residues. Between the trimmed V and J ends, which lost 5 bases and 2 bases, there was a span of 13 bases. The CDR3 loop is CASSARQGPYEQYV. DNA of the CDR3: TGTGCCAGCAGTGCTCGCCAGGGCCCCTACGAGCAGTACGTC.

This clonotype has ten or more counts. The chain joins TRBV12-3 or TRBV12-4 to TRBJ2-7; D assignment may be TRBD1 or TRBD2 (5 bases each). Trimming stripped 5 bases from V and 1 base from J, with 12 bases between. The CDR3 is made up of 14 amino acids. The CDR3 bases are TGTGCCAGCAGTCCGGGACGGACTTCCTACGAGCAGTACTTC. It yields the protein CASSPGRTSYEQYF.

In this sample, this clonotype turned up many times. J is TRBJ1-6 and V is TRBV5-4; D is perhaps TRBD1 (5 bases). The V end lost 2 bases, the J end lost 5 bases, and 14 bases lay between the germline ends. The CDR3 has 16 amino acids. Germline assignment: CDR1 SGHNT and CDR2 YYREEE (reference sequence). CDR3 nucleotides: TGTGCCAGCAGCTTATTTGGGGCCCGGAATAATTCACCCCTCCACTTT. Amino acid sequence: CASSLFGARNNSPLHF.

This clonotype turned up a few times. The chain couples TRBV5-4 to TRBJ1-6; weak D call: TRBD1 (6 bases). The V gene's germline CDR1 is SGHNT and CDR2 YYREEE (reference sequence). This CDR3 is 17 amino acids long. Deletions cut 4 bases from V and 3 bases from J, with 17 bases between. The CDR3 protein is CASSQDQGIDYNSPLHF. CDR3 coding DNA: TGTGCCAGCAGCCAAGACCAGGGGATCGACTATAATTCACCCCTCCACTTT.

This clonotype was found a few times. The V gene is TRBV19, the J gene TRBJ1-2; D not certain. Germline CDR1 reads LNHDA; CDR2 reads SQIVND (reference sequence). Trimming took 2 bases from V and 4 from J, leaving 11 bases between them. There are 14 residues in the CDR3. CDR3 coding DNA: TGTGCCAGTAGTATAATGGCCATTTCCTATGGCTACACCTTC. Translated: CASSIMAISYGYTF.

This clonotype appeared many times. The chain has TRBV5-1 and TRBJ2-5; D is possibly TRBD2 (5 bases). The germline V gene has CDR1 SGHRS and CDR2 YFSETQ. CDR3 size: 15 residues. With 0 bases removed from V and 1 base from J, the gap between germline ends came to 10 bases. The CDR3 DNA follows: TGCGCCAGCAGCTTGGCCCGGGATGGCCAAGAGACCCAGTACTTC. Protein: CASSLARDGQETQYF.

At least ten counts were recorded for this clonotype. This sequence joins TRBV6-1 and TRBJ2-5, with D tentatively TRBD2 (5 bases). V lost 7 bases and J 5 bases, leaving 17 bases between the germline ends. Germline assignment: CDR1 MNHNS and CDR2 SASEGT. The CDR3 is 14 amino acids. The CDR3 loop reads CASTTQPSGETQYF. The CDR3 DNA reads as TGTGCCAGCACCACCCAACCTTCGGGGGAGACCCAGTACTTC.

This clonotype was detected a few times. The chain combines TRBV4-3 with TRBJ1-5; D is possibly TRBD1 (5 bases). There are 17 residues in the CDR3. V lost 4 bases and J lost 4, with 20 bases in between. The germline gives CDR1 LGHNA, CDR2 YSLEER. CDR3 coding DNA: TGCGCCAGCAGCCCTACCCGGGACTTCGGTATGAATCAGCCCCAGCATTTT. This sequence encodes CASSPTRDFGMNQPQHF.

A few counts support this clonotype. The chain recombines TRBV7-9 with TRBJ1-2; possibly TRBD1 for D (6 bases). The CDR3 loop spans 14 amino acids. Trimming pared 7 bases from V and 7 bases from J, leaving 19 bases between. The germline V gene has CDR1 SEHNR and CDR2 FQNEAQ (reference sequence). CDR3 loop: CASTPQGGGSGYTF. CDR3 bases: TGTGCCAGCACCCCTCAAGGGGGGGGTAGTGGCTACACCTTC.

There are many counts of this clonotype. V is TRBV6-5 and J is TRBJ1-5, with D possibly being TRBD1 (6 bases). Trimming took off 4 bases at V and 3 bases at J, with 7 bases between the two ends. The CDR3 is 13 amino acids. Germline CDR1 reads MNHEY; CDR2 reads SVGAGI. CDR3 sequence reads: CASSSGDNQPQHF. Here the CDR3 DNA reads TGTGCCAGCAGTTCAGGGGACAATCAGCCCCAGCATTTT.

This chain connects TRBV11-1 to TRBJ2-5; a possible D gene is TRBD1 (5 bases). CDR1 and CDR2 (germline): SGHAT, FQDESV (reference sequence). The CDR3 covers 15 residues. The V and J ends lost 3 bases and 3 bases respectively, with 14 bases between them. The CDR3 region has the DNA TGTGCCAGCAGCTTTCAGGGCCGTTGGGAAGAGACCCAGTACTTC. Its translation: CASSFQGRWEETQYF.